Sequencing of this T cell receptor beta chain was carried out in a study of blood T cells in healthy people across ages. This clonotype occurred a few times. Its antigen is undetermined. The use of a sample-barcoded 5' primer and a J-beta primer mix characterized a second PCR of roughly 7 to 11 cycles. One entry per CDR3 protein results from TCRdb running MiXCR on the 5' RACE reads. In the table there are some 930,000 distinct CDR3 sequences, roughly 28% of which are singletons. Whole-study results and caveats: From one million sequenced T cells, diversity estimates were lower bounds.

CDR1 and CDR2 from the germline V gene are MNHEY and SMNVEV (reference sequence). V was clipped by 3 bases and J by 1 base; unmatched bases: 5. CDR3 length: 15 residues. Extracted total RNA amounted to at least 6 micrograms for each sample. This same sample was also taken into another study, of T cells of mothers and their children. Per that paper: Three mothers and their six children, all healthy Caucasians, donated. The study found thymic selection shapes TCR recombination output similarly in related and unrelated pairs.

The chain links TRBV27 to TRBJ2-7; 8 bases match TRBD1. Sequenced: blood. This receptor was identified in a woman aged 40-49 years in good health. The CDR3 loop reads CASSLQGAISYEQYF. The CDR3 coding sequence is TGTGCCAGCAGTTTGCAGGGGGCGATATCCTACGAGCAGTACTTC.